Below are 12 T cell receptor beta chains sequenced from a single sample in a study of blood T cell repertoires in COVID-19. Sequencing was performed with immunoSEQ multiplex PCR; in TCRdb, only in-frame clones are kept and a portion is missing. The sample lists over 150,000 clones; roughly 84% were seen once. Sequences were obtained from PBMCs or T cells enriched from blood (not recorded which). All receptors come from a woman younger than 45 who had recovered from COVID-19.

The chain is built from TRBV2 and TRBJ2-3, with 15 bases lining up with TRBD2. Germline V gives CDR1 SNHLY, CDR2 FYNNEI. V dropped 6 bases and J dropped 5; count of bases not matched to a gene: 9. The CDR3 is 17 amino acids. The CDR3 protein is CASSVNPGLAGGDTQYF. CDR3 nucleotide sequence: TGTGCCAGCAGCGTCAATCCGGGACTAGCGGGAGGAGATACGCAGTATTTT.

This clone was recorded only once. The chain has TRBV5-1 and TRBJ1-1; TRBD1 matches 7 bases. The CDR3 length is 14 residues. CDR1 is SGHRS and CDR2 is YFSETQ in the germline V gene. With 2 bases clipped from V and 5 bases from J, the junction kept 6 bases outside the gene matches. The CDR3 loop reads CASSFEGAMTEAFF. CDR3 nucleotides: TGCGCCAGCAGCTTTGAGGGGGCGATGACTGAAGCTTTCTTT.

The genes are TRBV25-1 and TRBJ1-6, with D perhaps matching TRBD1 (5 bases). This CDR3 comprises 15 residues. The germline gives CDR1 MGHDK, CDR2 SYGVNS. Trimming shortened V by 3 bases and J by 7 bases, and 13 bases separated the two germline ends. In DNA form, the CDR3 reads TGTGCCAGCAGTGACACAAGGGGTGGGAATTCACCCCTCCACTTT. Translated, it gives CASSDTRGGNSPLHF. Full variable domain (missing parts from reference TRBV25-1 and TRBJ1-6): EADIYQTPRYLVIGTGKKITLECSQTMGHDKMYWYQQDPGMELHLIHYSYGVNSTEKGDLSSESTVSRIRTEHFPLTLESARPSHTSQYLCASSDTRGGNSPLHFGNGTRLTVT.

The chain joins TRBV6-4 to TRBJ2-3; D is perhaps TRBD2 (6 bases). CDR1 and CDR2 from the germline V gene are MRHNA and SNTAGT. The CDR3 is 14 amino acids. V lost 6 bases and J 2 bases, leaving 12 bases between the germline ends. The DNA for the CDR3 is TGTGCCAGCAGCGGGAGTGGGCACACAGATACGCAGTATTTT. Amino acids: CASSGSGHTDTQYF.

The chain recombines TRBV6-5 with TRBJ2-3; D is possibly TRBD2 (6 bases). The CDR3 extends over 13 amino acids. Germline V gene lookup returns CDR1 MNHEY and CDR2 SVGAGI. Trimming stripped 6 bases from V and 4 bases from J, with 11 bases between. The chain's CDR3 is CASRRGSADTQYF. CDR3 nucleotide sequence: TGTGCCAGCAGGCGGGGTAGCGCAGATACGCAGTATTTT.

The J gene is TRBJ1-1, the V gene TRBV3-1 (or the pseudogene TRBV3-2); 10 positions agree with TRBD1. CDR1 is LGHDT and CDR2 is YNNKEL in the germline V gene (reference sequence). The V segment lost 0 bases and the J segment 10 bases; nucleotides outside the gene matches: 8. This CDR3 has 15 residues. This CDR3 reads CASSQERDRGLVAFF. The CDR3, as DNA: TGTGCCAGCAGCCAAGAGCGGGACAGGGGACTGGTAGCTTTCTTT.

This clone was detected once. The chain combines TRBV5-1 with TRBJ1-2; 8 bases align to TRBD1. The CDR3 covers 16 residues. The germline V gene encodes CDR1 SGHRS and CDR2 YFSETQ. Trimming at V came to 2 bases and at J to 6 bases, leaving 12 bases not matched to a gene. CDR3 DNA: TGCGCCAGCAGCTTAAAGGGGCAGGGGGCCAGCGATGGCTACACCTTC. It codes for CASSLKGQGASDGYTF.

The CDR3 reads CASSVEGVGETQYF. DNA for the CDR3: TGTGCCAGCAGCGTAGAAGGGGTTGGAGAGACCCAGTACTTC. The chain carries TRBV9 and TRBJ2-5; possibly TRBD1 for D (5 bases). Looked up from germline, CDR1 is SGDLS and CDR2 is YYNGEE. V was clipped by 0 bases and J by 4 bases, with 10 bases between them. The CDR3 runs to 14 residues.

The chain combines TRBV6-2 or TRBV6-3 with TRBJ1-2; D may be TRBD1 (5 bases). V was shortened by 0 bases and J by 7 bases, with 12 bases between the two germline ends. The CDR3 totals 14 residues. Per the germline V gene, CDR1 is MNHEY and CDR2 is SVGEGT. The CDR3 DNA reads TGTGCCAGCAGTTACTCGCCCAGGGCGGCTGGCTACACCTTC. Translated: CASSYSPRAAGYTF.

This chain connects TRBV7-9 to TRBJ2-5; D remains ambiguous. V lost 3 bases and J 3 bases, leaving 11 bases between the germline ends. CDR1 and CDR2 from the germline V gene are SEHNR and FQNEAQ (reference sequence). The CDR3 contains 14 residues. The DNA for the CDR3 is TGTGCCAGCAGCTTCCTAGTTTCCAAAGAGACCCAGTACTTC. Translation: CASSFLVSKETQYF.

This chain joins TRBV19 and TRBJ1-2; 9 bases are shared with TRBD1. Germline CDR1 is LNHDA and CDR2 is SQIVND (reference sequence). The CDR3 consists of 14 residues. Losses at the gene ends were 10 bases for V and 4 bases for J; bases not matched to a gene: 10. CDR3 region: CATNRDRDAYGYTF. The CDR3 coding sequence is TGTGCCACCAACCGGGACAGGGATGCCTATGGCTACACCTTC.

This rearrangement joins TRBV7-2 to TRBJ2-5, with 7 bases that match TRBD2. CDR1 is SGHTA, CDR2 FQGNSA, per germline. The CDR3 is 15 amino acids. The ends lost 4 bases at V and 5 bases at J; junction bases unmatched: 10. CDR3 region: CASSWVLGEGETQYF. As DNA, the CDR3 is TGTGCCAGCAGCTGGGTTTTGGGGGAGGGGGAGACCCAGTACTTC.